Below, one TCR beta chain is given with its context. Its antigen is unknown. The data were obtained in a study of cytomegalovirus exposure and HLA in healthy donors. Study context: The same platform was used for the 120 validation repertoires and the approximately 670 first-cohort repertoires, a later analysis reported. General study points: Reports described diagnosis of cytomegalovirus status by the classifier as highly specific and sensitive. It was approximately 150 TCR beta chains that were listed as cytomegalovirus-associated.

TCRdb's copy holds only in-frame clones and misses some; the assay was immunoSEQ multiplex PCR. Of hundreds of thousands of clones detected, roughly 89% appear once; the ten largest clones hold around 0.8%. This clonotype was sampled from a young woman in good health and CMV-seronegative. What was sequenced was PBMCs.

In DNA, the CDR3 is TGTGCCAGCAGGCTACTGTGGGCAGTGATGTCCTACGAGCAGTACTTC. This sequence encodes CASRLLWAVMSYEQYF. The V and J genes are TRBV11-3 and TRBJ2-7; D is undetermined. Trimming cost V 6 bases and J 1 base, with 19 bases left between them. Germline V gives CDR1 SGHNT, CDR2 YENEEA. The CDR3 totals 16 residues. The variable domain in full, completed from reference TRBV11-3 and TRBJ2-7, reads EAGVVQSPRYKIIEKKQPVAFWCNPISGHNTLYWYLQNLGQGPELLIRYENEEAVDDSQLPKDRFSAERLKGVDSTLKIQPAELGDSAVYLCASRLLWAVMSYEQYFGPGTRLTVT.